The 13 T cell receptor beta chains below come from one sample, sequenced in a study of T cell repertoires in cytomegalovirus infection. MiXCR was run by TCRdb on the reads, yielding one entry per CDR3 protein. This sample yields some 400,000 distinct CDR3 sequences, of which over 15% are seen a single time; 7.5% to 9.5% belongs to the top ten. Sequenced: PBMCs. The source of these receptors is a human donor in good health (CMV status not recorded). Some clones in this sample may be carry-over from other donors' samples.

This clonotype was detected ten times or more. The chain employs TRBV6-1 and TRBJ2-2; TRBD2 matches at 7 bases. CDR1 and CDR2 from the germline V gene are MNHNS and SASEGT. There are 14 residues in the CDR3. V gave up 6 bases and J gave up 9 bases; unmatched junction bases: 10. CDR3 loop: CASSAGVNARELFF. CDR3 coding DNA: TGTGCCAGCAGCGCGGGAGTGAATGCTAGGGAGCTGTTTTTT.

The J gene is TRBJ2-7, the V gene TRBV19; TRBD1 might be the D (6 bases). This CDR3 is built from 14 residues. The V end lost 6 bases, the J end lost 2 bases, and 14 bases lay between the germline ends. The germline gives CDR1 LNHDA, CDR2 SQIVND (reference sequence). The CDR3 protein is CASSEDSLTYEQYF. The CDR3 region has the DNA TGTGCCAGTAGCGAGGACAGCCTTACCTACGAGCAGTACTTC.

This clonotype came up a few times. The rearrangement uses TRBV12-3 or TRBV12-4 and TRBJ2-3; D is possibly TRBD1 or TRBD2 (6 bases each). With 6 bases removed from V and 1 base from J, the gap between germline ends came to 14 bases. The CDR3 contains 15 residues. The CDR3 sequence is CASRLRGVGTDTQYF. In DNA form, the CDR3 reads TGTGCCAGCAGACTTAGGGGGGTGGGCACAGATACGCAGTATTTT.

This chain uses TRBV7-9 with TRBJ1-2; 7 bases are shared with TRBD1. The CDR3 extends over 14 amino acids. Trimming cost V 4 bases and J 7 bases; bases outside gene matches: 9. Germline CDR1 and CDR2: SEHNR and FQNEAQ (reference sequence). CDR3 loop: CASSSMLQGSGYTF. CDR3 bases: TGTGCCAGCAGCTCAATGTTACAGGGGAGTGGCTACACCTTC.

The CDR3 protein is CSASSDSGGNTIYF. The CDR3 DNA sequence: TGCAGTGCTAGTTCCGACAGCGGTGGAAACACCATATATTTT. The chain combines TRBV20-1 with TRBJ1-3, with D perhaps TRBD1 (5 bases). The V gene lost 3 bases and the J gene lost 3 bases, with 12 bases spanning the gap. This CDR3 region has 14 residues. Per germline, CDR1 DFQATT and CDR2 SNEGSKA (reference sequence).

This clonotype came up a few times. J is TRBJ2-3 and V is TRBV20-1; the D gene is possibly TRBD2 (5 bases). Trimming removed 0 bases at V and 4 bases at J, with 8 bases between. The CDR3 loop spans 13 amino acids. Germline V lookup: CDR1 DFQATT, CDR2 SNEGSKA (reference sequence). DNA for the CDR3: TGCAGTGCTAGAGATCCCGGGGCAGATACGCAGTATTTT. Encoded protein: CSARDPGADTQYF.

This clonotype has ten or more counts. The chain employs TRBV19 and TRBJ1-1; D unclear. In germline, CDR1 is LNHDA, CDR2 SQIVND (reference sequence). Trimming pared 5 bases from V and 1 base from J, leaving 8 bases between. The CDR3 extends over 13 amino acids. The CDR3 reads CASSVQWNTEAFF. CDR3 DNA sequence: TGTGCCAGTAGTGTACAATGGAACACTGAAGCTTTCTTT.

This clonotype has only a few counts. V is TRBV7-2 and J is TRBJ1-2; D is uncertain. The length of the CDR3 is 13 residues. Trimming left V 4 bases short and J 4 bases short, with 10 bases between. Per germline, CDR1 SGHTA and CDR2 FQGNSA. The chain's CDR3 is CASSSALSYGYTF. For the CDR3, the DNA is TGTGCCAGCAGCTCAGCTCTTAGCTATGGCTACACCTTC.

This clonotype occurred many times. The CDR3 bases are TGTGCCAGTAGTGAGTTCGGGGGAGATACGCAGTATTTT. This encodes CASSEFGGDTQYF. This rearrangement joins TRBV19 to TRBJ2-3, with D possibly TRBD2 on 6 matching bases. Trimming cost V 5 bases and J 5 bases, with 11 bases left between them. The germline V gene has CDR1 LNHDA and CDR2 SQIVND (reference sequence). This CDR3 has 13 residues.

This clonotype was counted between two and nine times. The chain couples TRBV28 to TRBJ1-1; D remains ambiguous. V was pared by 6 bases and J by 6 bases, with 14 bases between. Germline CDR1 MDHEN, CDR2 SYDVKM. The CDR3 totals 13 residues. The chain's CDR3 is CASSLRNGAEAFF. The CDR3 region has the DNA TGTGCCAGCAGCCTACGTAACGGGGCTGAAGCTTTCTTT.

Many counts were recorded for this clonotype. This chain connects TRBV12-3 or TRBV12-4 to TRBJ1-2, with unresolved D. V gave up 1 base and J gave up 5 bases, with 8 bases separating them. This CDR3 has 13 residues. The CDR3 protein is CASSLVRFYGYTF. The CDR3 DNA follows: TGTGCCAGCAGTTTAGTACGGTTTTATGGCTACACCTTC.

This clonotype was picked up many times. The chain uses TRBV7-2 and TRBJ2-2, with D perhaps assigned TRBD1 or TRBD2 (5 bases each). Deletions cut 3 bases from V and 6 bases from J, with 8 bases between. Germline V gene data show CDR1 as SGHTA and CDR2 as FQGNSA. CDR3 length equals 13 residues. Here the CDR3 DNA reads TGTGCCAGCAGCTTCTTGGGGGCCGGGGAGCTGTTTTTT. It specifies CASSFLGAGELFF.

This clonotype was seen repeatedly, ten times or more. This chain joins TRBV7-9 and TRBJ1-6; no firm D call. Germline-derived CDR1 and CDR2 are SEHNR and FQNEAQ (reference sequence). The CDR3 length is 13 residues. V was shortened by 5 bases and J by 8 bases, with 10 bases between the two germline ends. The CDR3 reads CASSIKGDSPLHF. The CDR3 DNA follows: TGTGCCAGCAGCATCAAGGGTGATTCACCCCTCCACTTT.